This T cell receptor beta chain is from a study of T cell responses to AZD1222 COVID-19 vaccine. Study results and limitations: There were mostly white British donors and more females than males, and clonal diversity was possibly underestimated. It was only a handful of AZD1222 recipients who were seropositive at baseline. The repertoires were collected only after the peak T cell response. As reported, nearly half of all spike-specific TCRs target variant regions that are unmutated.

Details on this clone: Antigen: not known.

This table comes from immunoSEQ multiplex PCR, and its TCRdb copy is limited to in-frame clones, with some not included. The sample carries approximately 110,000 clones, just under 95% recorded once. This specimen consisted of peripheral blood, obtained on day 0 of AZD1222 vaccination. This TCR derives from an adult in good health.

CDR3 sequence reads: CASSAGDNQPQHF. The CDR3 bases are TGCGCCAGCAGTGCGGGGGACAATCAGCCCCAGCATTTT. This rearrangement joins TRBV5-1 to TRBJ1-5; D possibly corresponds to TRBD1 (5 bases). The V gene lost 5 bases and the J gene lost 3 bases, with 9 bases spanning the gap. Germline values: CDR1 SGHRS, CDR2 YFSETQ. CDR3 length: 13 amino acids.